This T cell receptor (beta chain) was observed in a study of CD8+ T cells in alopecia areata. Overall study context: Twice a day, 5 to 10 mg of oral tofacitinib was administered to treated patients. The duration of tofacitinib was 6 to 18 months, with 6 months off drug afterward. Study-wide results and caveats: Scalp samples also contribute reads from the resident alphabeta T cells found in normal skin. An increase in clonality over normal scalp was evident in lesional scalp, especially alopecia totalis/universalis.

Once RNA had been extracted, it was reverse transcribed into cDNA to act as the sequencing template. Libraries were prepared by immunoSEQ multiplex PCR; TCRdb keeps only in-frame clonotypes and omits some of them. Of roughly 15,000 clones detected, 60% appear once; the ten largest clones hold around 12%. Comments on this clone: The antigen remains unidentified.

Peripheral blood, together with lesional scalp punch biopsies, was collected from alopecia areata patients. This receptor was taken from a human donor with alopecia areata. The sample consisted of skin.

CDR3 DNA sequence: TGTGCCAGCAGCGTAGTGGCCCCAAGGACTAGCGGGAGAAGCGAGCAGTACTTC. Translation: CASSVVAPRTSGRSEQYF. The chain joins TRBV7-8 to TRBJ2-7; 13 positions match TRBD2. The CDR3 totals 18 residues. V lost 5 bases and J lost 6; bases outside the gene matches: 16. The germline V gene has CDR1 SGHVS and CDR2 FQNEAQ. Complete variable domain (other parts from reference TRBV7-8 and TRBJ2-7): GAGVSQSPRYKVAKRGQDVALRCDPISGHVSLFWYQQALGQGPEFLTYFQNEAQLDKSGLPSDRFFAERPEGSVSTLKIQRTQQEDSAVYLCASSVVAPRTSGRSEQYFGPGTRLTVT.